This T cell receptor beta chain was sequenced during a study of cytomegalovirus exposure and HLA in healthy donors. Turning to the study itself: A subsequent analysis reported that the approximately 120 validation repertoires were produced on the same platform that had also been used for the 550 to 750 first-cohort repertoires.

Profiled with immunoSEQ multiplex PCR; TCRdb holds only in-frame clones, not every one. The sample gives roughly 190,000 clones, more than 70% of which show up once; approximately 1.5% is in the top ten. With respect to this clone: Its antigen is not known.

Germline V gene data show CDR1 as LNHNV and CDR2 as YYDKDF (reference sequence). There are 15 residues in the CDR3. V gave up 3 bases and J gave up 5 bases; unmatched junction bases: 7. Broader study findings: Researchers counted 164 TCR beta chains as cytomegalovirus-associated. According to a later analysis, TCR clusters from the first cohort tended to co-occur in the roughly 130 validation repertoires.

Sequencing input: PBMCs. The receptor comes from a woman aged 18 to 35 in good health and CMV-seronegative. J is TRBJ2-1 and V is TRBV15; 7 nucleotides agree with TRBD1. Here the CDR3 reads CATSRRQGVNNEQFF. The CDR3 region has the DNA TGTGCCACCAGCAGGAGGCAGGGGGTCAACAATGAGCAGTTCTTC.